This T cell receptor (beta chain) originates from a study of T cell responses to AZD1222 COVID-19 vaccine. The CDR3 contains 10 residues. Trimming removed 5 bases from V and 2 bases from J, with 3 bases in between. Germline values: CDR1 DFQATT, CDR2 SNEGSKA (reference sequence). This table comes from immunoSEQ multiplex PCR, and its TCRdb copy is limited to in-frame clones, with some not included. The data hold 150,000 to 200,000 clones, with less than 95% observed a single time. The V call is TRBV20-1, the J call TRBJ2-5; D unclear. This sequence was found in an adult in good health. Sequenced material: peripheral blood, taken on day 0 of AZD1222 vaccination. This CDR3 is CSAFQETQYF. The CDR3 bases are TGCAGTGCTTTTCAAGAGACCCAGTACTTC.